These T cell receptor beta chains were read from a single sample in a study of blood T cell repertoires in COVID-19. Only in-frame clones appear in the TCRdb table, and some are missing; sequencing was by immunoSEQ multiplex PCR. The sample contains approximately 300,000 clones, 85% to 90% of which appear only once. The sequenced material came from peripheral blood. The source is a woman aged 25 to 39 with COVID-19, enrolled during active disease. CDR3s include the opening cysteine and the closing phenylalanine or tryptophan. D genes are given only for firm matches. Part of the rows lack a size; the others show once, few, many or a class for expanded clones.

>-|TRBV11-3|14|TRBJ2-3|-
CASSFLGGLDTQYF
TGTGCCAGCAGCTTTTTGGGGGGACTGGATACGCAGTATTTT
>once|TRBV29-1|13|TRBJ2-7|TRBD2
CSVESGGAYEQYF
TGCAGCGTTGAGAGCGGGGGGGCCTACGAGCAGTACTTC
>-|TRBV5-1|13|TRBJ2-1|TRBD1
CASSSDRYNEQFF
TGCGCCAGCAGCTCGGACAGGTACAATGAGCAGTTCTTC
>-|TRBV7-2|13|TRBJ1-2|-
CASSLVRNYGYTF
TGTGCCAGCAGCTTAGTGAGGAACTATGGCTACACCTTC
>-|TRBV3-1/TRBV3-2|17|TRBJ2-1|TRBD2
CASSQVGRGASYNEQFF
TGTGCCAGCAGCCAAGTTGGGCGGGGGGCTTCCTACAATGAGCAGTTCTTC
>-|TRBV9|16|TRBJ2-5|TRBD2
CASSFRLAGGEETQYF
TGTGCCAGCAGCTTCAGACTAGCGGGGGGGGAAGAGACCCAGTACTTC
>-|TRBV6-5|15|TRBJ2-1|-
CASRKQASSYNEQFF
TGTGCCAGCAGGAAACAGGCGAGCTCCTACAATGAGCAGTTCTTC
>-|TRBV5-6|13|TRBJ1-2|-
CASSLDRIYGYTF
TGTGCCAGCAGCTTAGACAGGATCTATGGCTACACCTTC
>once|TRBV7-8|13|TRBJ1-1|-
CASSLDGGSEAFF
TGTGCCAGCAGCTTAGATGGGGGGTCTGAAGCTTTCTTT
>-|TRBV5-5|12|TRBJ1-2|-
CASSGPRGGYTF
TGTGCCAGCAGCGGGCCCAGGGGTGGCTACACCTTC
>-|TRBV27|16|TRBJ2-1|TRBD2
CASSLSGLAVLGEQFF
TGTGCCAGCAGTTTGTCAGGACTAGCGGTTTTGGGGGAGCAGTTCTTC
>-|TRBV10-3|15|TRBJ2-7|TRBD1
CAISGRPGQGSEQYF
TGTGCCATCAGTGGACGTCCGGGACAGGGGAGCGAGCAGTACTTC
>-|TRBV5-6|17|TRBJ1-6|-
CASSRKRWTANNSPLHF
TGTGCCAGCAGCAGGAAGCGTTGGACAGCCAATAATTCACCCCTCCACTTT
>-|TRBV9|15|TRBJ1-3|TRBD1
CASSVGQGSGNTIYF
TGTGCCAGCAGCGTGGGACAGGGCTCTGGAAACACCATATATTTT
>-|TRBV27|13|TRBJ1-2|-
CASSFSGDYGYTF
TGTGCCAGCAGTTTCTCAGGGGACTATGGCTACACCTTC
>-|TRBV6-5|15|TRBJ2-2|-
CASSRTRGYTGELFF
TGTGCCAGCAGTCGCACGAGGGGGTACACCGGGGAGCTGTTTTTT
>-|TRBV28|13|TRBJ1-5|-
CASTPASNQPQHF
TGTGCCAGCACACCCGCGAGCAATCAGCCCCAGCATTTT
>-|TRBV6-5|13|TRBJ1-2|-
CASVTREGDGYTF
TGTGCCAGCGTGACTCGGGAGGGCGATGGCTACACCTTC
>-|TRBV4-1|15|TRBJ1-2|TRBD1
CASSQEGRGQHGYTF
TGCGCCAGCAGCCAAGAAGGCAGGGGGCAGCATGGCTACACCTTC
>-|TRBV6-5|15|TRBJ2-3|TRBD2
CASRLAGGNTDTQYF
TGTGCCAGCAGGCTAGCGGGGGGGAACACAGATACGCAGTATTTT
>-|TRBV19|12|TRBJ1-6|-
CASSIDGGPLHF
TGTGCCAGTAGTATTGACGGGGGGCCCCTCCACTTT
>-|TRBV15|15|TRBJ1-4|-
CATSSLEGRDEKLFF
TGTGCCACCAGCAGTTTGGAGGGGCGAGATGAAAAACTGTTTTTT
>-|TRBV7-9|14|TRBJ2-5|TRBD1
CASRPGGWEETQYF
TGTGCCAGCAGGCCAGGGGGTTGGGAAGAGACCCAGTACTTC
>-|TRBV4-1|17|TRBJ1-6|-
CASSPGARGGSNSPLHF
TGCGCCAGCAGCCCAGGGGCGCGAGGGGGTAGTAATTCACCCCTCCACTTT
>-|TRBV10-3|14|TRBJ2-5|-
CAISESNGRETQYF
TGTGCCATCAGTGAGTCAAACGGTCGGGAGACCCAGTACTTC
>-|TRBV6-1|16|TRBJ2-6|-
CASSGDTYSGANVLTF
TGTGCCAGCAGTGGGGACACATACTCTGGGGCCAACGTCCTGACTTTC
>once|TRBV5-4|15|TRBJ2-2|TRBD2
CASFRRGGDTGELFF
TGTGCCAGCTTTCGGCGCGGGGGAGACACCGGGGAGCTGTTTTTT
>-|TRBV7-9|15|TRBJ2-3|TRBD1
CASNGDRVDLYTQYF
TGTGCCAGCAACGGGGACAGGGTGGACTTATATACGCAGTATTTT
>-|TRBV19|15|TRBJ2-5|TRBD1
CASSTLQGVIETQYF
TGTGCCAGTAGTACGCTACAGGGGGTGATCGAGACCCAGTACTTC
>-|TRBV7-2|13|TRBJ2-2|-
CASSRQEVGELFF
TGTGCCAGCAGCAGACAGGAGGTCGGGGAGCTGTTTTTT
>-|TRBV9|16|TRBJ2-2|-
CASSSGWGGRTGELFF
TGTGCCAGCAGCTCCGGCTGGGGGGGCCGCACCGGGGAGCTGTTTTTT
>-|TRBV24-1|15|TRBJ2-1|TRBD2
CATSDWTSGGTEQFF
TGTGCCACCAGTGATTGGACTAGCGGGGGCACAGAGCAGTTCTTC
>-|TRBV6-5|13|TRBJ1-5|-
CASYKDGDQPQHF
TGTGCCAGCTATAAAGACGGGGATCAGCCCCAGCATTTT
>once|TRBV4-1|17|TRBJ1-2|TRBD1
CASSRWTGSRVNYGYTF
TGCGCCAGCAGCCGATGGACAGGGTCCCGGGTTAACTATGGCTACACCTTC
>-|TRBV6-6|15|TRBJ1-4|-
CASSYGASLNEKLFF
TGTGCCAGCAGTTACGGGGCCTCTTTAAATGAAAAACTGTTTTTT
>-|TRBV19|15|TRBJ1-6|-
CASSAVQGSNSPLHF
TGTGCCAGTAGTGCCGTACAGGGCTCCAATTCACCCCTCCACTTT
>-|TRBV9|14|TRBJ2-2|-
CASSVRGVAGELFF
TGTGCCAGCAGCGTACGCGGGGTCGCGGGGGAGCTGTTTTTT
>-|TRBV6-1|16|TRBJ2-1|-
CASSGDTGSPYNEQFF
TGTGCCAGCAGTGGCGACACAGGGAGCCCCTATAATGAGCAGTTCTTC
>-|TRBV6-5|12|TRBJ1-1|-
CASSSGGGEAFF
TGTGCCAGCAGTTCGGGAGGAGGTGAAGCTTTCTTT
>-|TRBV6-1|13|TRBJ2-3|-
CASSEVMTDTQYF
TGTGCCAGCAGTGAAGTAATGACAGATACGCAGTATTTT
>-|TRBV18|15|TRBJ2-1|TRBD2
CASSLSGGVYNEQFF
TGTGCCAGCTCACTTAGCGGGGGGGTCTACAATGAGCAGTTCTTC